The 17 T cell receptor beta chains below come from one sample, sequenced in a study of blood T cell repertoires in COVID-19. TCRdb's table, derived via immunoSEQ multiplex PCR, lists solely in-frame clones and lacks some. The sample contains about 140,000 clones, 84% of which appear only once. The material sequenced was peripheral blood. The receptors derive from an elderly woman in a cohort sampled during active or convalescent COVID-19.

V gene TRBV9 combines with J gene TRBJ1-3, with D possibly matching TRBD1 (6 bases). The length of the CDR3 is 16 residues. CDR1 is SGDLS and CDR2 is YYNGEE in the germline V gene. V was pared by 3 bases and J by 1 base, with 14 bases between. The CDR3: CASSGGRGYSGNTIYF. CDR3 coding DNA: TGTGCCAGCAGCGGTGGCAGGGGATATTCTGGAAACACCATATATTTT.

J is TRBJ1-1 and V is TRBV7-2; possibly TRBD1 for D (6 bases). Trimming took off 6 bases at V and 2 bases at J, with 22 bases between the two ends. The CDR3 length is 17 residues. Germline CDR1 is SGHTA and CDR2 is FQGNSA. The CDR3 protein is CASSRDRRSTLNTEAFF. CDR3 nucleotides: TGTGCCAGCAGTCGAGACAGGCGCTCAACACTCAACACTGAAGCTTTCTTT.

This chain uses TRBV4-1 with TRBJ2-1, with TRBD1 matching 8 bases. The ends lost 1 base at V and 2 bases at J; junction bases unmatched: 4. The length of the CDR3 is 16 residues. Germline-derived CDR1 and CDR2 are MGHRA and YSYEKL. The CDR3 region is CASSQVGRGPYNEQFF. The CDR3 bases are TGCGCCAGCAGCCAAGTGGGCAGGGGGCCCTACAATGAGCAGTTCTTC.

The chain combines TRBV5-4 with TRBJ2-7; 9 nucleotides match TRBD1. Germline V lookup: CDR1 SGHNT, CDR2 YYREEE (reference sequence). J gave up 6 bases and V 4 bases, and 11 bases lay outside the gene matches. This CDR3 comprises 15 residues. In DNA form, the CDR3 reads TGTGCCAGCAGCCGGGACAGGGAGAGTGTTTCCGAGCAGTACGTC. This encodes CASSRDRESVSEQYV.

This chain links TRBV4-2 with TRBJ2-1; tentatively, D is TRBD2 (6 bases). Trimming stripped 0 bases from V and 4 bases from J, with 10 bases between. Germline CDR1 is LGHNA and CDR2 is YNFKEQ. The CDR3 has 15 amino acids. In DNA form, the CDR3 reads TGTGCCAGCAGCCAAGAAGTGGCGGGGTACAATGAGCAGTTCTTC. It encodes CASSQEVAGYNEQFF.

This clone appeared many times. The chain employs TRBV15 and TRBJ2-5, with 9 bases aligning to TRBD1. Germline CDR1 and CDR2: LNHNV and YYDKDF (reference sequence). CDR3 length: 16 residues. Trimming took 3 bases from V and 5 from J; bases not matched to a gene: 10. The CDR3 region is CATSSVQGAPRETQYF. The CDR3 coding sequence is TGTGCCACCAGCAGTGTACAGGGGGCGCCCCGGGAGACCCAGTACTTC.

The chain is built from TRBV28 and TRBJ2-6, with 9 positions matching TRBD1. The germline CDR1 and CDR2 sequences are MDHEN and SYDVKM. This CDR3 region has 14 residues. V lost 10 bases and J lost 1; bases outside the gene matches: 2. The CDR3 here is CAIQGASGANVLTF. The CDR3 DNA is TGTGCCATACAGGGGGCATCTGGGGCCAACGTCCTGACTTTC.

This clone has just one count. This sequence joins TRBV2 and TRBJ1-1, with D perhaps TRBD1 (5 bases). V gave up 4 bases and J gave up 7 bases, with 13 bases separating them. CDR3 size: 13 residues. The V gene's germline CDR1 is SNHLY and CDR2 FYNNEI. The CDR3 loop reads CASSAQGYSEAFF. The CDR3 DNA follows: TGTGCCAGCAGTGCCCAGGGTTACAGTGAAGCTTTCTTT.

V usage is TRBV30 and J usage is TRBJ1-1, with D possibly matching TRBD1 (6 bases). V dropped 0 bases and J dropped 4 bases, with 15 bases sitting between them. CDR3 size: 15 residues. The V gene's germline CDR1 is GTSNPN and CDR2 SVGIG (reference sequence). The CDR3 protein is CAWSVHRETGTEAFF. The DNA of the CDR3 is TGTGCCTGGAGTGTACACAGGGAGACGGGCACTGAAGCTTTCTTT.

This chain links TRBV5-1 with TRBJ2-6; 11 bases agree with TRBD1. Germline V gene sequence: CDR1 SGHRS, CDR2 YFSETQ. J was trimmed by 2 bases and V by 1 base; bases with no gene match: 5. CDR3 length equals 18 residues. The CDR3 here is CASSLIGQGAPGANVLTF. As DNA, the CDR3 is TGCGCCAGCAGCTTGATCGGACAGGGGGCGCCTGGGGCCAACGTCCTGACTTTC.

The CDR3 region is CSVESQGATDTQYF. CDR3 in DNA: TGCAGCGTTGAATCACAGGGGGCGACAGATACGCAGTATTTT. The chain uses TRBV29-1 and TRBJ2-3; 9 bases line up with TRBD1. This CDR3 is 14 amino acids long. J was trimmed by 3 bases and V by 2 bases; bases with no gene match: 3. In germline, CDR1 is SQVTM, CDR2 ANQGSEA.

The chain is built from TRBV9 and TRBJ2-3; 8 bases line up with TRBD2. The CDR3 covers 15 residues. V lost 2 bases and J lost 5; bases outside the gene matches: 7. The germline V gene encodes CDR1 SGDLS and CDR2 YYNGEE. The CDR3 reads CASSVYSGGRDTQYF. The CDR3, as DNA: TGTGCCAGCAGCGTCTACAGCGGGGGTAGAGATACGCAGTATTTT.

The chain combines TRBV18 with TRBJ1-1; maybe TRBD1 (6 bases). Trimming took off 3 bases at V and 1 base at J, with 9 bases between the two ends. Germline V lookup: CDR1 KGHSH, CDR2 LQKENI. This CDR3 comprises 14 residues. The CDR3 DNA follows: TGTGCCAGCTCACCGCTACAGGGGAACACTGAAGCTTTCTTT. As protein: CASSPLQGNTEAFF.

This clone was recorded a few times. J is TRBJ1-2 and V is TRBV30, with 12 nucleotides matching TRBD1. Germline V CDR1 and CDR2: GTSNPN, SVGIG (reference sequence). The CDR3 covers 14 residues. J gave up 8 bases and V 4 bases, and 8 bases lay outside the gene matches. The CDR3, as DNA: TGTGCCTGGAATCCGGGACAGGGGGCAAAAGGCTACACCTTC. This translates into CAWNPGQGAKGYTF.

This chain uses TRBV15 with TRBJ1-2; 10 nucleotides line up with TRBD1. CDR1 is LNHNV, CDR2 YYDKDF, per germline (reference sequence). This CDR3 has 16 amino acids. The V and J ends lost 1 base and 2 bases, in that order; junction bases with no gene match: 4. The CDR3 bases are TGTGCCACCAGCAGAGGAGGGGGACAGGGGAACTATGGCTACACCTTC. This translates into CATSRGGGQGNYGYTF.

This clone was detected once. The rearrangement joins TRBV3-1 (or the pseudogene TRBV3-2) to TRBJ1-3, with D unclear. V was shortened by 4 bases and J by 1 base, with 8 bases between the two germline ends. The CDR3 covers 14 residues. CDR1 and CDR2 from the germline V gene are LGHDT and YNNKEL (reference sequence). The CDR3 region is CASSPSLSGNTIYF. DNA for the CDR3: TGTGCCAGCAGCCCCAGTCTGTCTGGAAACACCATATATTTT.

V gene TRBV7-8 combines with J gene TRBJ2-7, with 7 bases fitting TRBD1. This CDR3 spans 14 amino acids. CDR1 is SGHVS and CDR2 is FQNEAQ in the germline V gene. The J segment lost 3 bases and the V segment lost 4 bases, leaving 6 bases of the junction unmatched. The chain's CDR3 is CASSWGQKIYEQYF. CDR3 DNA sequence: TGTGCCAGCAGCTGGGGACAGAAGATCTACGAGCAGTACTTC. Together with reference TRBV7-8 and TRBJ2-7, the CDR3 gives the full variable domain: GAGVSQSPRYKVAKRGQDVALRCDPISGHVSLFWYQQALGQGPEFLTYFQNEAQLDKSGLPSDRFFAERPEGSVSTLKIQRTQQEDSAVYLCASSWGQKIYEQYFGPGTRLTVT.